The clone carrying this T cell receptor beta chain has just a few counts. What it binds is not known. V lost 6 bases and J lost 2, with 12 bases in between. Germline V lookup: CDR1 KGHDR, CDR2 SFDVKD. The CDR3 length is 14 residues. It was genomic DNA that served as the template for profiling TCR beta VDJ and CDR3. TCRdb ran MiXCR on the reads and lists one entry per CDR3 protein. The table lists approximately 380,000 distinct CDR3 sequences, about two thirds of them singletons. These data are taken from a study of CD8+CD57+ T cells in acquired aplastic anemia. Study background: Sorted cells (CD4+ and CD8+) yielded DNA amounts that averaged about 3.1 ug. Healthy donor sequencing depth: roughly 10 million CD4+, some 11 million CD8+ reads. Whole-study findings and limits: With respect to CD8+ Simpson's diversity, patients and controls did not differ significantly. Comparison of patients with controls identified about 27 shared CD8+ CDR3 sequences.

The source is a human donor in good health, serving as a control. The sequenced sample was sorted CD4+, CD8+, or CD8+CD57+ T cells (not recorded which) from PBMCs. The rearrangement links TRBV24-1 to TRBJ1-1, with D possibly being TRBD1 (6 bases). CDR3 bases: TGTGCCACCAGTTTAGGGGGGCCCAACACTGAAGCTTTCTTT. Residues: CATSLGGPNTEAFF.